This T cell receptor beta chain appears in the sequencing data of a study of technical replicates of blood from four donors. The CDR3 covers 13 residues. V lost 3 bases and J 4 bases, leaving 12 bases between the germline ends. CDR1 GTSNPN and CDR2 SVGIG come from the germline V gene (reference sequence). TCRdb's copy holds only in-frame clones and misses some; the assay was immunoSEQ multiplex PCR. The sample records about 93,000 clones, approximately 95% being singletons. This TCR was sampled from a human donor in good health. The sequenced sample consisted of T cells isolated from PBMCs. V usage is TRBV30 and J usage is TRBJ1-2, with a tentative D call TRBD1 (6 bases). The CDR3 DNA follows: TGTGCCTGGAGCAGGGGATCGCGCTATGGCTACACCTTC. Translation: CAWSRGSRYGYTF. The full variable domain, with the rest looked up from reference TRBV30 and TRBJ1-2, is SQTIHQWPATLVQPVGSPLSLECTVEGTSNPNLYWYRQAAGRGLQLLFYSVGIGQISSEVPQNLSASRPQDRQFILSSKKLLLSDSGFYLCAWSRGSRYGYTFGSGTRLTVV.